This record covers a single T cell receptor (beta chain). This entry belongs to a study of T cell clonotyping in hematopoietic cell transplantation. Sequencing was performed with immunoSEQ multiplex PCR; in TCRdb, only in-frame clones are kept and a portion is missing. The repertoire holds just over 4,000 clones, with just under 95% as singletons. The receptor comes from a male patient aged 45-59 years who had an allogeneic stem cell transplant from a related donor, so the T cells may come from the graft donor. Some clones in this sample may be carry-over from other donors' samples. The source material was PBMCs, sampled 30 days after allogeneic stem cell transplant.

The DNA for the CDR3 is TGTGCCAGCAAACAGACTAGCGGGTCTGCCGGGGAGCTGTTTTTT. Protein sequence: CASKQTSGSAGELFF. The chain has TRBV2 and TRBJ2-2; 10 bases match TRBD2. The CDR3 contains 15 residues. Trimming removed 7 bases from V and 6 bases from J; junction bases left unmatched: 8. Per the germline V gene, CDR1 is SNHLY and CDR2 is FYNNEI. The variable domain in full, completed from reference TRBV2 and TRBJ2-2, reads EPEVTQTPSHQVTQMGQEVILRCVPISNHLYFYWYRQILGQKVEFLVSFYNNEISEKSEIFDDQFSVERPDGSNFTLKIRSTKLEDSAMYFCASKQTSGSAGELFFGEGSRLTVL.